This TCR beta chain was recovered during a study of cytomegalovirus exposure and HLA in healthy donors. The CDR3 has 13 residues. The V gene end was trimmed by 8 bases and the J gene end by 2 bases; junction bases not matched to a gene: 6. Looked up from germline, CDR1 is MDHEN and CDR2 is SYDVKM. Vbeta (60) and Jbeta (13) primers were used in the PCR. Profiling relied on immunoSEQ multiplex PCR, and the TCRdb table lists in-frame clones only, not all of them. The sample lists roughly 100,000 clones, 55% to 75% occurring once. A note on this clone: Antigen unknown.

General study points: A previous analysis found most TCR beta V segments productive roughly 90% or roughly 30% of the time.

Sequenced sample: PBMCs. This sequence joins TRBV28 and TRBJ2-7, with 7 bases lining up with TRBD1. The sequence derives from a man in his 60s in good health and CMV-seronegative. CDR3 region: CASQRQGTYEQYF. DNA of the CDR3: TGTGCCAGCCAACGACAGGGCACCTACGAGCAGTACTTC.